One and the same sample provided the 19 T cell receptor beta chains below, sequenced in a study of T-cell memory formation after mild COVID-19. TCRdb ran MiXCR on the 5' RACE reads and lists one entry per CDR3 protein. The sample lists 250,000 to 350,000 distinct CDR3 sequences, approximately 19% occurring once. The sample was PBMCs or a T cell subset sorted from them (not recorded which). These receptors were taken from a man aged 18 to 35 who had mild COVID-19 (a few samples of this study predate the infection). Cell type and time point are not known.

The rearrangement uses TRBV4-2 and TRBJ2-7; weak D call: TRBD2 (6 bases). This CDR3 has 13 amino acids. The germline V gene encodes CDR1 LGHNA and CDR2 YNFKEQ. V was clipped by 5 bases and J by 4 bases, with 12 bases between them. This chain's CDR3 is CASSSPGLYEQYF. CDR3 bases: TGTGCCAGCAGCTCACCGGGACTGTACGAGCAGTACTTC.

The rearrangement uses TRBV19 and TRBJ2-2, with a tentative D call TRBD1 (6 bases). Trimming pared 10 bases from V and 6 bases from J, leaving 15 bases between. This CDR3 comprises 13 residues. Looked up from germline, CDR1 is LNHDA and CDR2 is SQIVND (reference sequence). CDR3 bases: TGTGCCACTATGCTTGGACAGTCCGGGGAGCTGTTTTTT. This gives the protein CATMLGQSGELFF. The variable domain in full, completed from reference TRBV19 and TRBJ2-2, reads DGGITQSPKYLFRKEGQNVTLSCEQNLNHDAMYWYRQDPGQGLRLIYYSQIVNDFQKGDIAEGYSVSREKKESFPLTVTSAQKNPTAFYLCATMLGQSGELFFGEGSRLTVL.

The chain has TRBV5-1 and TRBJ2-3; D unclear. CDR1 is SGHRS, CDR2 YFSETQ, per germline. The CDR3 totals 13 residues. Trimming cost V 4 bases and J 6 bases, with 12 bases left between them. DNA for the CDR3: TGCGCCAGCAGCGCGCGGCCGGCCGATACGCAGTATTTT. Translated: CASSARPADTQYF.

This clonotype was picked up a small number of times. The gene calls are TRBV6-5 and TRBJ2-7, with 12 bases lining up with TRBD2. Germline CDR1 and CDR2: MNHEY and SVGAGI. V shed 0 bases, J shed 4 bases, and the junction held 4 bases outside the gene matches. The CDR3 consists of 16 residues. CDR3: CASSYSRTSGVYEQYF. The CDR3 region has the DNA TGTGCCAGCAGTTACTCGAGGACTAGCGGGGTGTACGAGCAGTACTTC.

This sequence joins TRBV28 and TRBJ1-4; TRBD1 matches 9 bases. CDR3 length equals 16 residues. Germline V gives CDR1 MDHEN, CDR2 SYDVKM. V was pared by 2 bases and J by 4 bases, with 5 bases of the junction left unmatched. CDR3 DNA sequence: TGTGCCAGCAGTTTACCTGGGACAGGGATTAATGAAAAACTGTTTTTT. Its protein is CASSLPGTGINEKLFF.

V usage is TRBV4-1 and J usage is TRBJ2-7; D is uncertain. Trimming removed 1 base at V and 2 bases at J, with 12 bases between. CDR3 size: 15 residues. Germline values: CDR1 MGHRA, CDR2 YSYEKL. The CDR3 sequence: CASSQAAAEPYEQYF. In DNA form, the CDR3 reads TGCGCCAGCAGCCAAGCGGCCGCAGAACCCTACGAGCAGTACTTC.

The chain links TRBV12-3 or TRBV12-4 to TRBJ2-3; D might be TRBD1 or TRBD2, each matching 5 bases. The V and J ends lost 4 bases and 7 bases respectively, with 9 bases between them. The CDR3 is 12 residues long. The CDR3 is CASSSGRHTQYF. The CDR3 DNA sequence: TGTGCCAGCAGTTCGGGACGGCATACGCAGTATTTT.

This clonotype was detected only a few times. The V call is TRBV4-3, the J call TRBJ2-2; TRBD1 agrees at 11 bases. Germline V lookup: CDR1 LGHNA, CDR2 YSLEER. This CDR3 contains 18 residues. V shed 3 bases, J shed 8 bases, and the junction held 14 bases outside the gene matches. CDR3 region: CASSHRDRDRGMEGELFF. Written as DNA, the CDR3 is TGCGCCAGCAGCCATCGTGACCGGGACAGGGGGATGGAGGGGGAGCTGTTTTTT.

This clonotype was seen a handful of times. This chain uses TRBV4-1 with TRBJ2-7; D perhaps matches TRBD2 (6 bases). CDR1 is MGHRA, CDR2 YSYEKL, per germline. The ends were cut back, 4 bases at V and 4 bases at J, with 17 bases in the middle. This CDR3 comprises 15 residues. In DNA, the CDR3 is TGCGCCAGCAGCCTCGGAGGGTCATATCAATACGAGCAGTACTTC. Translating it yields CASSLGGSYQYEQYF.

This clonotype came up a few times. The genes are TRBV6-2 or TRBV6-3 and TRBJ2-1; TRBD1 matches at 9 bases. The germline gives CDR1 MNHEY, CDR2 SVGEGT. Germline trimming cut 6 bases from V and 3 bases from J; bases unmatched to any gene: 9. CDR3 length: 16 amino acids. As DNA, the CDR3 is TGTGCCAGCAGCCTACCGGGACAGGGCCTCTACAATGAGCAGTTCTTC. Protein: CASSLPGQGLYNEQFF.

The CDR3: CASSHTGGNNEQFF. In nucleotides, the CDR3 is TGTGCCAGCAGCCACACAGGGGGCAACAATGAGCAGTTCTTC. The rearrangement uses TRBV6-6 and TRBJ2-1; 9 nucleotides match TRBD1. The trim removed 6 bases at V and 5 bases at J, leaving 5 bases unmatched. The CDR3 spans 14 residues. Per germline, CDR1 MNHNY and CDR2 SVGAGI (reference sequence).

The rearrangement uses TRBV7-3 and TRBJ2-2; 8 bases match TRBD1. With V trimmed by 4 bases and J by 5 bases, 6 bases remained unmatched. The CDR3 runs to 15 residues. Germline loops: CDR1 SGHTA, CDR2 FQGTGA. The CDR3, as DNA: TGTGCCAGCAGCTATACAGGGGGTCTTACCGGGGAGCTGTTTTTT. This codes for CASSYTGGLTGELFF.

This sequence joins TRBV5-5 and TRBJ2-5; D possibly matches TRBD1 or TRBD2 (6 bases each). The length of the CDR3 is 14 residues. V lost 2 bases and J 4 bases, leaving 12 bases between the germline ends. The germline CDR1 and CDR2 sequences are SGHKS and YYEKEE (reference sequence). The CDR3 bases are TGTGCCAGCAGCTTTGGGGGGCCCGGAGAGACCCAGTACTTC. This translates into CASSFGGPGETQYF.

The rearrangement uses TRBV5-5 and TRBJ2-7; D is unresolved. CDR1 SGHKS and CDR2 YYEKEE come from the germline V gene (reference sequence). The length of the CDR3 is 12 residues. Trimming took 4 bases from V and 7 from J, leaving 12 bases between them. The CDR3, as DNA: TGTGCCAGCAGCCTGCCCCAGAAAGAGCAGTACTTC. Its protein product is CASSLPQKEQYF.

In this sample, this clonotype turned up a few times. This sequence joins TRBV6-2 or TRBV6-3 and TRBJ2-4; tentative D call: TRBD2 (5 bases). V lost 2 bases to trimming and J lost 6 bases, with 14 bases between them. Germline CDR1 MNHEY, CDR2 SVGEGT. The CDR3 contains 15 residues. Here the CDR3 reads CASSYEVQEVNIQYF. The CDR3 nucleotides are TGTGCCAGCAGTTACGAAGTCCAGGAGGTAAACATTCAGTACTTC.

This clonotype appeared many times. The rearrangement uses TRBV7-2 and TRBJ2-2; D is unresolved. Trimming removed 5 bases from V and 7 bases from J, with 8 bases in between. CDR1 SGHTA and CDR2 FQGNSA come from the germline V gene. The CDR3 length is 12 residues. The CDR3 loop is CASSQRFGELFF. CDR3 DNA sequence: TGTGCCAGCAGCCAGAGGTTCGGGGAGCTGTTTTTT. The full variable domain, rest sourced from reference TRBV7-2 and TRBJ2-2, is GAGVSQSPSNKVTEKGKDVELRCDPISGHTALYWYRQSLGQGLEFLIYFQGNSAPDKSGLPSDRFSAERTGGSVSTLTIQRTQQEDSAVYLCASSQRFGELFFGEGSRLTVL.

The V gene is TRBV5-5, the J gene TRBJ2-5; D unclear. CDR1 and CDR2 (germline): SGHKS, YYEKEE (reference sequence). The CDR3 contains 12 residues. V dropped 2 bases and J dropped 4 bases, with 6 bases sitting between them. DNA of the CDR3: TGTGCCAGCAGCTTCAGGAGAGAGACCCAGTACTTC. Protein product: CASSFRRETQYF.

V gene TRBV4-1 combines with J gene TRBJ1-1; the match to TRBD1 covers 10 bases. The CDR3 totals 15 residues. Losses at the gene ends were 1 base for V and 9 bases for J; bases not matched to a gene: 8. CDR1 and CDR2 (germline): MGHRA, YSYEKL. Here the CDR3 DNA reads TGCGCCAGCAGCCAAGGGTCTATGGGACAGGGGAAAGCTTTCTTT. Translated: CASSQGSMGQGKAFF.

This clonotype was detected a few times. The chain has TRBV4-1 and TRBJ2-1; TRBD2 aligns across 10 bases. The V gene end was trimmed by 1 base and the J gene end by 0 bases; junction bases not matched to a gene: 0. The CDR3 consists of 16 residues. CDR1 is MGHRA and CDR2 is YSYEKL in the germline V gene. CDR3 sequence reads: CASSQGLAGSYNEQFF. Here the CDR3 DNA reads TGCGCCAGCAGCCAAGGACTAGCGGGCTCCTACAATGAGCAGTTCTTC.